This entry describes one TCR beta chain. Its cognate antigen is unknown. The PCR was carried out with 60 Vbeta primers and 13 Jbeta primers. Sequenced by immunoSEQ multiplex PCR; TCRdb stores in-frame clones only, minus some. This table holds 95,000 to 150,000 clones, around three quarters found once. The sample is drawn from a study of cytomegalovirus exposure and HLA in healthy donors. Study-wide findings and caveats: Researchers catalogued approximately 170 TCR beta chains as cytomegalovirus-associated.

J gave up 10 bases and V 1 base, and 16 bases lay outside the gene matches. Germline V gene sequence: CDR1 SEHNR, CDR2 FQNEAQ (reference sequence). The CDR3 extends over 17 amino acids. The sample was PBMCs. The chain is built from TRBV7-9 and TRBJ2-4, with 7 bases aligning to TRBD2. The TCR originated in a woman aged 25 to 39 in good health and CMV-seropositive. The CDR3 DNA reads as TGTGCCAGCAGCTTAGAGTTTGGCCGCGGGGGTGGAGGGATTCAGTACTTC. Its translation is CASSLEFGRGGGGIQYF.